A selection of T cell receptor beta chains follows, all from one sample in a study of PD-L1 blockade in urothelial cancer. Repertoires were generated with immunoSEQ multiplex PCR, while TCRdb's copy carries only in-frame clones and drops some. Among over 100,000 clones listed, around 84% were seen once. The specimen was PBMCs, collected around atezolizumab (anti-PD-L1) treatment. The receptors come from a man over 45 with urothelial cancer. Both conserved end residues are part of each CDR3. A D gene is named only where the DNA matches it firmly. Clone size is stated in some rows and not others, as once, few, many or a class when expanded.

J | size | V | D | CDR3 | DNA
TRBJ2-1 | NA | TRBV5-6 | NA | CASSLVGGRESYNEQFF | TGTGCCAGCAGCTTGGTAGGAGGGAGAGAATCCTACAATGAGCAGTTCTTC
TRBJ1-5 | once | TRBV30 | NA | CAWGREASNQPQHF | TGTGCCTGGGGTCGGGAGGCTAGCAATCAGCCCCAGCATTTT
TRBJ2-2 | few | TRBV18 | NA | CATGTLNTGELFF | TGTGCCACGGGGACACTTAACACCGGGGAGCTGTTTTTT
TRBJ1-5 | NA | TRBV5-1 | NA | CASSPGHARENQPQHF | TGCGCCAGCAGCCCGGGACACGCGAGGGAAAATCAGCCCCAGCATTTT
TRBJ2-1 | NA | TRBV9 | NA | CASSVYGANEQFF | TGTGCCAGCAGCGTCTACGGTGCGAATGAGCAGTTCTTC
TRBJ2-7 | NA | TRBV11-2 | TRBD1 | CASSPRTPGTGADEQYF | TGTGCCAGCAGCCCCCGCACACCCGGGACAGGGGCAGACGAGCAGTACTTC
TRBJ2-3 | NA | TRBV4-2 | TRBD2 | CASSTSTSGATDTQYF | TGTGCCAGCAGCACCTCAACTAGCGGGGCCACAGATACGCAGTATTTT
TRBJ2-2 | NA | TRBV5-1 | TRBD1 | CASSTGVVDTGELFF | TGCGCCAGCAGCACAGGGGTGGTTGACACCGGGGAGCTGTTTTTT
TRBJ1-5 | NA | TRBV28 | TRBD1 | CASSLRTGGFGNQPQHF | TGTGCCAGCAGTCTCCGGACAGGGGGCTTTGGTAATCAGCCCCAGCATTTT
TRBJ2-7 | NA | TRBV5-6 | NA | CASSRRDIPYEQYF | TGTGCCAGCAGCCGCCGGGACATCCCCTACGAGCAGTACTTC
TRBJ1-4 | many | TRBV27 | NA | CASSYRQAPEKLFF | TGTGCCAGCAGTTACCGACAGGCCCCTGAAAAACTGTTTTTT
TRBJ2-7 | NA | TRBV30 | TRBD1 | CAWSRGGQGSYEQYF | TGTGCCTGGAGTCGGGGAGGACAGGGATCCTACGAGCAGTACTTC
TRBJ1-3 | few | TRBV6-1 | NA | CASSRGSGNTIYF | TGTGCCAGCAGCAGGGGATCTGGAAACACCATATATTTT
TRBJ1-1 | NA | TRBV18 | NA | CASSQGPLGSTEAFF | TGTGCCAGCTCCCAAGGACCTTTGGGGAGTACTGAAGCTTTCTTT
TRBJ2-3 | NA | TRBV6-5 | NA | CASTPIWFTDTQYF | TGTGCCAGCACCCCTATTTGGTTCACAGATACGCAGTATTTT
TRBJ2-5 | NA | TRBV19 | TRBD1 | CASSLGDRVATQYF | TGTGCCAGTAGTTTAGGAGACAGGGTAGCAACCCAGTACTTC
TRBJ2-5 | few | TRBV5-6 | NA | CASSLYSQETQYF | TGTGCCAGCAGCTTATACTCACAAGAGACCCAGTACTTC
TRBJ2-7 | NA | TRBV6-6 | TRBD1 | CASSYEWGQLVYEQYF | TGTGCCAGCAGTTACGAGTGGGGACAGCTAGTCTACGAGCAGTACTTC
TRBJ1-5 | NA | TRBV7-9 | TRBD1 | CASSFWGQGRIGNQPQHF | TGTGCCAGCAGCTTCTGGGGACAGGGGAGGATAGGGAATCAGCCCCAGCATTTT
TRBJ1-2 | NA | TRBV27 | NA | CASSSKGAAYGYTF | TGTGCCAGCAGCTCTAAAGGGGCAGCCTATGGCTACACCTTC
TRBJ1-5 | NA | TRBV6-1 | NA | CASSEMGPQGQPQHF | TGTGCCAGCAGTGAAATGGGACCCCAGGGGCAGCCCCAGCATTTT
TRBJ2-2 | NA | TRBV19 | TRBD1 | CASSDPGTGSITGELFF | TGTGCCAGTAGCGATCCCGGGACAGGGTCGATCACCGGGGAGCTGTTTTTT
TRBJ2-5 | once | TRBV7-9 | TRBD1 | CASSLDQTGTKTQYF | TGTGCCAGCAGCTTAGACCAGACAGGGACGAAGACCCAGTACTTC
TRBJ1-4 | NA | TRBV20-1 | NA | CSARNEKLFF | TGCAGTGCTCGGAATGAAAAACTGTTTTTT
TRBJ2-7 | once | TRBV27 | TRBD1 | CASSLGPGGRSYEQYF | TGTGCCAGCAGTTTAGGGCCAGGGGGAAGATCCTACGAGCAGTACTTC
TRBJ2-7 | NA | TRBV6-1 | NA | CKTASYEQYF | TGCAAGACAGCGAGCTACGAGCAGTACTTC
TRBJ2-5 | NA | TRBV5-4 | NA | CASSLGAAQETQYF | TGTGCCAGCAGCTTGGGGGCAGCCCAAGAGACCCAGTACTTC
TRBJ1-5 | NA | TRBV2 | NA | CASSGGGVDQPQHF | TGTGCCAGCAGTGGTGGGGGGGTTGATCAGCCCCAGCATTTT
TRBJ2-5 | NA | TRBV28 | TRBD2 | CASSSTLRLAGVKTQYF | TGTGCCAGCAGTTCCACCCTGCGACTAGCGGGAGTGAAGACCCAGTACTTC
TRBJ1-4 | NA | TRBV4-2 | TRBD1 | CASSPTLRTGFNEKLFF | TGTGCCAGCAGCCCTACCCTAAGGACAGGTTTTAATGAAAAACTGTTTTTT
TRBJ2-1 | NA | TRBV19 | TRBD2 | CASSIFSGGWNEQFF | TGTGCCAGTAGTATTTTCTCGGGGGGGTGGAATGAGCAGTTCTTC
TRBJ1-6 | NA | TRBV27 | NA | CASSPGHRSSPLHF | TGTGCCAGCAGTCCTGGACACCGTTCGTCACCCCTCCACTTT
TRBJ2-1 | NA | TRBV27 | NA | CASSFLRGEQFF | TGTGCCAGCAGTTTCCTTCGGGGTGAGCAGTTCTTC
TRBJ2-2 | once | TRBV30 | TRBD2 | CAWSKLAPTGELFF | TGTGCCTGGAGTAAACTAGCGCCTACCGGGGAGCTGTTTTTT
TRBJ2-7 | NA | TRBV4-1 | NA | CASSQLETGYYEQYF | TGCGCCAGCAGCCAATTGGAGACGGGATATTACGAGCAGTACTTC
TRBJ1-5 | NA | TRBV2 | TRBD1 | CASRAPRRGPGYSNQPQHF | TGTGCCAGCAGGGCTCCTCGGAGGGGGCCGGGGTATAGCAATCAGCCCCAGCATTTT
TRBJ1-5 | NA | TRBV27 | NA | CASSRLQGNQPQHF | TGTGCCAGCAGTCGACTACAGGGAAATCAGCCCCAGCATTTT
TRBJ2-1 | NA | TRBV6-1 | TRBD2 | CASSGGSTSGGYNEQFF | TGTGCCAGCAGTGGAGGCAGCACTAGCGGGGGGTACAATGAGCAGTTCTTC
TRBJ2-2 | NA | TRBV14 | NA | CASSQDLAGELFF | TGTGCCAGCAGCCAAGACCTCGCCGGGGAGCTGTTTTTT
TRBJ2-5 | NA | TRBV19 | NA | CASSIGVRETQYF | TGTGCCAGTAGTATCGGGGTACGGGAGACCCAGTACTTC
TRBJ2-5 | NA | TRBV5-1 | TRBD2 | CASQTGGPQETQYF | TGCGCCAGCCAAACGGGAGGGCCACAAGAGACCCAGTACTTC
TRBJ2-1 | NA | TRBV5-1 | TRBD2 | CASSLDGGSYNEQFF | TGCGCCAGCAGCTTGGATGGCGGGAGTTACAATGAGCAGTTCTTC
TRBJ1-2 | NA | TRBV2 | TRBD1 | CASSDEAGGGYTF | TGTGCCAGCAGTGATGAGGCAGGGGGTGGCTACACCTTC
TRBJ2-7 | NA | TRBV27 | TRBD2 | CASSLPPRTSEFTEQYF | TGTGCCAGCAGTTTACCCCCTAGGACTAGCGAATTTACCGAGCAGTACTTC
TRBJ2-3 | NA | TRBV5-6 | NA | CASSLSGSTDTQYF | TGTGCCAGCAGCCTTAGCGGAAGCACAGATACGCAGTATTTT
TRBJ1-6 | NA | TRBV30 | NA | CAWRESGASYNSPLHF | TGTGCCTGGAGGGAATCAGGGGCCTCCTATAATTCACCCCTCCACTTT
TRBJ1-2 | NA | TRBV21-1 | NA | CASSRPHQGLDGYTF | TGTGCCAGCAGCAGGCCCCACCAGGGTTTGGATGGCTACACCTTC